The following is a T cell receptor (beta chain) sequence with its context. Its specificity is unknown. This record belongs to a study of cytomegalovirus exposure and HLA in healthy donors. Study-level points and caveats: Relative to the approximately 700-donor mean, N-insertions were reportedly fewer in an Asian-associated ancestry cluster in a later analysis. Usually a TCR sequence was rare, but some public TCRs were found in many donors. A missense DCLRE1C variant was associated with V- and J-gene trimming of TCR beta chains in a later analysis, and an independent cohort replicated the association.

The germline V gene has CDR1 SGHDN and CDR2 FVKESK. The germline V and J ends were trimmed by 3 bases and 6 bases, with 14 bases remaining between them. There are 15 residues in the CDR3. PCR used 60 Vbeta primers and 13 Jbeta primers. The repertoire was sequenced with immunoSEQ multiplex PCR; TCRdb's copy has only in-frame clones and lacks some. This sample carries more than 85,000 clones, about 80% of them seen once, and the ten largest clones take about 2%. This chain uses TRBV14 with TRBJ2-2; maybe TRBD1 (6 bases). Sequencing used PBMCs. This TCR was sampled from a man aged 40-55 years in good health and CMV-seronegative. The CDR3 bases are TGTGCCAGCAGCCATAGGACAGCAGGGGCCGGGGAGCTGTTTTTT. This sequence encodes CASSHRTAGAGELFF.